This TCR beta chain is from a study of blood T cells in healthy people across ages. Germline values: CDR1 MNHNS, CDR2 SASEGT. The germline V and J ends were trimmed by 8 bases and 5 bases, with 10 bases remaining between them. The CDR3 covers 13 residues. Through a sample-barcoded 5' primer and a J-beta primer mix, a second PCR was run for about 6 to 11 cycles. Using its own MiXCR run on the 5' RACE reads, TCRdb lists one record per CDR3 protein. The repertoire holds about 830,000 distinct CDR3 sequences, with roughly 60% as singletons. This sequence joins TRBV6-1 and TRBJ1-6, with TRBD1 as a possible D gene (6 bases). What was sequenced was blood. The sequence was obtained from a man aged 30-40 years in good health. The CDR3 reads CASDRDNNSPLHF. CDR3 sequence (DNA): TGTGCCAGCGACCGGGACAATAATTCACCCCTCCACTTT.